This section outlines one T cell receptor (beta chain) sequence together with its context. This clone has more than one count but fewer than ten. Its binding antigen is unknown. Base-call qualities are not available, and no considerably larger clone is one nucleotide away. The V end gives up 1 base and the J end 8 bases, leaving 3 bases in the junction not matched to a gene. From a lookup of the germline V gene, CDR1 and CDR2 are SGHTA and FQGNSA. The CDR3 contains 14 residues, cysteine and phenylalanine counted. Of all the DNA, just the CDR3 is kept, 42 bases in frame from base 1. The sample's time point, from its label and the paper: about 28 days (+/-7) after the second vaccine dose. AZD1222 recipients given second doses at about 4 weeks or at about 12 weeks were pooled, since spike-specific TCR depth and breadth were not found to differ between the two schedules. Samples from vaccinated people were obtained from the UK trials COV001 and COV002, which included a single-blind randomized controlled phase 2/3 trial of AZD1222 (ChAdOx1 nCoV-19) in healthy adults. For TCRbeta chain sequencing, PBMC samples were collected from trial participants at day 0 and at day 28 after the second dose.

This sample was taken from a study of T cell responses to AZD1222 COVID-19 vaccine (dated by TCRdb to the early 2020s). Broadly, across the study: TCR sequencing covered 230 to 250 trial participants: 207 given two doses of AZD1222 and around 25 given two doses of MenACWY control vaccine. Trial participants were enrolled into age subgroups of 18-55, 56-69 and 70-plus years, which contained roughly 150, 30 and 60 TCR-sequenced participants, respectively.

General conclusions and limits of the study: Because no samples from the day 14 peak response were available, repertoires could be characterized only after the peak T cell response. Reportedly, almost half of the unique spike-specific TCRs recognized epitopes lying outside the regions that are mutated in the B.1.351 and B.1.1.7 variants. Conclusions about previously exposed vaccinees are limited because only 5 or 6 AZD1222 recipients were SARS-CoV-2 seropositive at baseline. Vaccine-associated CD4 TCRs spanned the whole spike protein, with dominant responses in regions 160-218 and 743-854. The 56-69-year group was small, and its depth increase did not reach significance, likely because of low power. Most participants were white British and females outnumbered males, and the authors suggested that clonal diversity may have been underestimated. After two AZD1222 doses, spike-specific TCR breadth and depth were significantly higher than at day 0 and than in MenACWY recipients.

The CDR3 regions of human TCRbeta chains were subjected to immunosequencing. Per the source publication's procedure: Repertoire TCRs were matched against a reference library of SARS-CoV-2-specific TCRs generated with the MIRA antigen-specificity platform. Breadth was defined as the fraction of unique TCRs that were SARS-CoV-2-associated. Depth was defined as the fraction of total T cells that were SARS-CoV-2-associated. Using the MIRA data, every spike-specific TCR was mapped to the spike region that the TCR reacted to and assigned to either a CD4 or a CD8 class. Log10-transformed breadth and depth values were compared by one-way ANOVA with Sidak's multiple comparisons tests. TCRdb took over this immuneACCESS table, retaining in-frame rearrangements with V and J assigned. Such tables are incomplete; in checked studies, under half of the missing clones stem from an unresolved V gene, and the remainder is unexplained. The V and J calls and clone size come from that table; D and trimming were worked out from the DNA. The sample table holds 95,000 to 100,000 clones, of which over 75% were seen once. The ten biggest clones cover roughly 10% of the sample.

This sequence originates from an adult who received the AZD1222 COVID-19 vaccine. The rearranged segments are TRBV7-2 and TRBJ2-1; 9 central nucleotides agree with TRBD2. Specimen: peripheral blood, collected 28 days after the second AZD1222 dose. The CDR3 protein is CASSLGLAAHEQFF. The DNA reads TGTGCCAGCAGCTTAGGACTAGCGGCCCATGAGCAGTTCTTC.